What follows are 5 T cell receptor beta chains derived from one specimen sequenced in a study of OX40 agonist ivuxolimab in advanced cancers. Libraries were prepared by immunoSEQ multiplex PCR; TCRdb keeps only in-frame clonotypes and omits some of them. Seen here are approximately 75,000 clones, about 92% observed once, and the top ten hold 0.3% to 0.45%. Here the sequenced sample was CD4+ or CD8+ T cells sorted from blood, taken in a trial of the OX40 agonist ivuxolimab. Receptor source: an adult with an advanced solid tumor such as melanoma, head and neck, liver or kidney cancer.

The chain couples TRBV11-2 to TRBJ2-2, with 7 positions matching TRBD1. Germline V gene lookup returns CDR1 SGHAT and CDR2 FQNNGV. V was clipped by 0 bases and J by 0 bases; unmatched bases: 4. This CDR3 has 17 amino acids. The CDR3 loop is CASSLEKGAANTGELFF. The CDR3 region has the DNA TGTGCCAGCAGCTTAGAGAAGGGGGCGGCGAACACCGGGGAGCTGTTTTTT.

The chain links TRBV7-2 to TRBJ1-2; 11 nucleotides agree with TRBD1. J was trimmed by 7 bases and V by 5 bases; bases with no gene match: 6. This CDR3 spans 14 amino acids. CDR1 and CDR2 from the germline V gene are SGHTA and FQGNSA. CDR3: CASSRGQGASGYTF. The CDR3 DNA sequence: TGTGCCAGCAGCCGCGGACAGGGGGCGTCTGGCTACACCTTC. Full variable domain (missing parts from reference TRBV7-2 and TRBJ1-2): GAGVSQSPSNKVTEKGKDVELRCDPISGHTALYWYRQSLGQGLEFLIYFQGNSAPDKSGLPSDRFSAERTGGSVSTLTIQRTQQEDSAVYLCASSRGQGASGYTFGSGTRLTVV.

V gene TRBV15 combines with J gene TRBJ2-7; TRBD2 matches 16 bases. The CDR3 consists of 15 residues. Trimming cost V 5 bases and J 11 bases; bases outside gene matches: 9. The germline CDR1 and CDR2 sequences are LNHNV and YYDKDF (reference sequence). The CDR3 here is CATSPRGTSGRVEYF. The CDR3 DNA reads as TGTGCCACCAGCCCGCGAGGGACTAGCGGGAGGGTGGAGTACTTC.

This clone was recorded once. The chain links TRBV11-2 to TRBJ1-1; D unresolved. V lost 7 bases and J lost 1, with 13 bases in between. Germline assignment: CDR1 SGHAT and CDR2 FQNNGV. The CDR3 totals 14 residues. CDR3 nucleotides: TGTGCCAGCACCCAGACTCAAGGGAACACTGAAGCTTTCTTT. Translation gives CASTQTQGNTEAFF.

This chain joins TRBV28 and TRBJ2-5; 10 bases are a match to TRBD1. With 6 bases clipped from V and 2 bases from J, the junction kept 9 bases outside the gene matches. Germline CDR1 MDHEN, CDR2 SYDVKM. The CDR3 runs 16 residues. The CDR3 sequence is CASRHPGTGEQETQYF. CDR3 sequence (DNA): TGTGCCAGCAGACATCCTGGGACAGGGGAACAAGAGACCCAGTACTTC.